The subject of this entry is one T cell receptor beta chain. The antigen is not known. This CDR3 contains 14 residues. Germline V gene data show CDR1 as SNHLY and CDR2 as FYNNEI. This entry is derived from a study of monozygotic twins with inflammatory bowel disease. The quantity of total RNA per TCR library was 3,000 to 4,500 ng. For every sample, eight separate reactions were used to make cDNA. UMIs with a 6-nucleotide sample barcode were added by template switching. TCRdb reworked the 5' RACE reads into one entry per CDR3 protein, no DNA. In all, the sample yields about 450,000 distinct CDR3 sequences. Overall study results and limits: No separation of different T cell subtypes was possible.

The V gene is TRBV2, the J gene TRBJ1-2; with no DNA, the TCRdb D assignment of TRBD1 cannot be verified. The sample consisted of blood. This clonotype was obtained from a human donor with ulcerative colitis or Crohn's disease, or a healthy co-twin of an affected twin (not recorded which). CDR3: CASSGQAFGDGYTF.